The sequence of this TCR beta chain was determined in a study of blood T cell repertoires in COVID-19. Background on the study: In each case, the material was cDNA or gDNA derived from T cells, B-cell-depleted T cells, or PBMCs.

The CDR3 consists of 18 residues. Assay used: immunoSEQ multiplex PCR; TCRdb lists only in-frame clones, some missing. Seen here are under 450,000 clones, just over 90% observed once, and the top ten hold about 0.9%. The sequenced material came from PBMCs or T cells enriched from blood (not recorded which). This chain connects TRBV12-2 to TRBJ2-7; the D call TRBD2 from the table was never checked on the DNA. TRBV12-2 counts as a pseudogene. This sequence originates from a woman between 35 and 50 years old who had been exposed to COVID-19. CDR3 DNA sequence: TGTGCAAGTCGCTTAGCAGCCCCTCGGACATTAGGGAGGTACGAGCAGTACTTC. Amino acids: CASRLAAPRTLGRYEQYF.